The 10 T cell receptor beta chains given below trace back to one sample, sequenced in a study of T cell clonality in common variable immunodeficiency (dated by TCRdb to about 2015). The library was prepared using the immunoSEQ multiplex PCR assay. TCRdb carries this immuneACCESS record with in-frame sequences only. Its versions omit some clonotypes, under half of them owing to an unresolved V gene in the studies checked, with the rest unexplained. In this sample the table shows 40,000 or so clones, and no singletons are among them. Around 3.3% of the sample rests with the top ten. The sequenced material came from peripheral blood mononuclear cells. The receptors were sampled from a person aged 18 to 69 in good health.

This clone has a count of ten or more. The read finishes 3 residues shy of the CDR3 end, and the germline J gene is used to complete it. The chain combines TRBV30 with TRBJ2-3; 10 bases align to TRBD2. Unmatched junction bases numbered 5, after V lost 5 bases and J lost 0 bases. There are 15 residues in the CDR3. The germline gives CDR1 GTSNPN, CDR2 SVGIG (reference sequence). CDR3 in amino acids: CAWGGTSESTDTQYF. CDR3 DNA, as far as it was read: TGTGCCTGGGGGGGGACTAGCGAGAGCACAGATACG. The full variable domain, completed using reference TRBV30 and TRBJ2-3, is SQTIHQWPATLVQPVGSPLSLECTVEGTSNPNLYWYRQAAGRGLQLLFYSVGIGQISSEVPQNLSASRPQDRQFILSSKKLLLSDSGFYLCAWGGTSESTDTQYFGPGTRLTVL.

In this sample, this clone turned up a few times. The CDR3 end is not reached by the read, which stops 3 residues before it; the germline J gene fills it in. V and J are TRBV5-1 and TRBJ1-1; D is possibly TRBD1 (6 bases). V lost 6 bases and J lost 4, with 16 bases in between. Germline V gene sequence: CDR1 SGHRS, CDR2 YFSETQ. The CDR3 totals 14 residues. The CDR3 DNA, read in part, is TGCGCCAGCACCCCAGGGGACGGGAGCACTGAA. Translating gives CASTPGDGSTE. The whole CDR3 protein reads CASTPGDGSTEAFF.

This clone was seen repeatedly, ten times or more. The read ends 3 residues shy of where the CDR3 ends; the end is completed using the germline J gene. V is TRBV11-2 and J is TRBJ2-5; a weak D match, TRBD1 (6 bases). CDR1 and CDR2 (germline): SGHAT, FQNNGV. The V end lost 1 base, the J end lost 5 bases, and 8 bases lay between the germline ends. The CDR3 is 13 amino acids. The CDR3 sequence: CASSLVRGETQYF. The CDR3 bases that were read are TGTGCCAGCAGCTTAGTTAGGGGGGAGACC.

This clone has ten or more counts. Sequencing ends 3 residues short of the CDR3 end; the germline J gene provides the rest. This rearrangement joins TRBV7-9 to TRBJ1-2; 8 bases match TRBD1. The CDR3 is 14 amino acids. In germline, CDR1 is SEHNR, CDR2 FQNEAQ (reference sequence). CDR3 residues: CASSWGQDMGGYTF. The covered CDR3 bases are TGTGCCAGCAGCTGGGGACAGGACATGGGAGGC.

This clone was observed many times. The sequence runs out 3 residues before the end of the CDR3; the remainder is reconstructed from the germline J gene. The rearrangement links TRBV18 to TRBJ2-3; the match to TRBD2 covers 12 bases. The junction had 5 bases not matched to a gene; V was cut back by 3 bases and J by 4 bases. The CDR3 loop spans 16 amino acids. Germline V CDR1 and CDR2: KGHSH, LQKENI. The sequenced part of the CDR3 DNA is TGTGCCAGCTCACCGCCACTAGCGGGGGGTTCAGATACG. Translating it yields CASSPPLAGGSDT. The whole CDR3 protein is CASSPPLAGGSDTQYF.

Ten or more counts support this clone. The chain's CDR3 is CASSQVRDSLPDTQYF. Partial CDR3 DNA: TGCGCCAGCAGCCAAGTTAGGGACTCCCTCCCAGATACG. The chain carries TRBV4-1 and TRBJ2-3; tentatively, D is TRBD2 (6 bases). The read terminates 3 residues before the CDR3 end, so the remaining end is supplied by the germline J gene. V gave up 1 base and J gave up 4 bases, with 15 bases separating them. The length of the CDR3 is 16 residues. Looked up from germline, CDR1 is MGHRA and CDR2 is YSYEKL.

Points on this clone: The CDR3 goes on 3 residues after the read ends, and that part is filled in from the germline J gene. The chain is built from TRBV11-2 and TRBJ2-1; D remains ambiguous. The CDR3 extends over 15 amino acids. Trimming stripped 3 bases from V and 0 bases from J, with 9 bases between. Germline lookup yields CDR1 SGHAT and CDR2 FQNNGV. The CDR3: CASSFYLSSYNEQFF. The sequenced CDR3 bases are TGTGCCAGCAGCTTCTACTTGAGCTCCTACAATGAG.

Regarding this clone: The CDR3 end falls 3 residues outside the read, so it is completed with the germline J gene. The chain recombines TRBV7-9 with TRBJ1-1; 7 bases agree with TRBD1. The CDR3 spans 14 residues. The J segment lost 4 bases and the V segment lost 6 bases, leaving 8 bases of the junction unmatched. Per germline, CDR1 SEHNR and CDR2 FQNEAQ (reference sequence). The CDR3 loop reads CASRPRQGVTEAFF. The CDR3 DNA, read in part, is TGTGCCAGCAGACCCAGACAGGGCGTCACTGAA.

This clone was recorded a few times. The CDR3 extends 3 residues past the end of the read, so its final part is completed from the germline J gene. The V gene is TRBV11-2, the J gene TRBJ2-7; D remains ambiguous. Germline assignment: CDR1 SGHAT and CDR2 FQNNGV. The CDR3 sequence is 15 residues long. Trimming shortened V by 0 bases and J by 4 bases, and 13 bases separated the two germline ends. The CDR3 loop is CASSLDRPETYEQYF. The part of the CDR3 DNA that was read is TGTGCCAGCAGCTTAGATAGGCCCGAGACATACGAG.

Many counts were recorded for this clone. The read terminates 3 residues ahead of where the CDR3 ends, so the germline J gene completes it. The rearrangement uses TRBV7-6 and TRBJ2-1; the D gene is possibly TRBD1 (6 bases). The CDR3 sequence is 18 residues long. V shed 4 bases and J shed 0 bases, with 19 bases lying between them. Germline V CDR1 and CDR2: SGHVS, FNYEAQ. The CDR3 here is CASSSGTLSTGSYNEQFF. Incomplete CDR3 DNA: TGTGCCAGCAGCTCTGGGACACTATCGACCGGCTCCTACAATGAG.